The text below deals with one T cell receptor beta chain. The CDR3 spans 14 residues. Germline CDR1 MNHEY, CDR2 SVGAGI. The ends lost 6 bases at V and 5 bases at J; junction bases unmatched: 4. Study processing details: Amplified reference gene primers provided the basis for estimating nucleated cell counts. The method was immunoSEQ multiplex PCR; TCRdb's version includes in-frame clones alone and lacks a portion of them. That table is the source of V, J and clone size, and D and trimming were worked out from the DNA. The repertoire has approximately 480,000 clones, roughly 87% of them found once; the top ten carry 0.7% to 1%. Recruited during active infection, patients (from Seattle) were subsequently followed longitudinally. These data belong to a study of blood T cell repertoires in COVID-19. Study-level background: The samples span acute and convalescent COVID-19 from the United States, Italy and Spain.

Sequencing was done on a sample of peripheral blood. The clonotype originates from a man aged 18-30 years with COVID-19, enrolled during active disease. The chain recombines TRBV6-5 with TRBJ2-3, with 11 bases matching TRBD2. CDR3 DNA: TGTGCCAGCAGATCAGGACTAGCGGGAGATACGCAGTATTTT. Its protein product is CASRSGLAGDTQYF.